This T cell receptor beta chain was sequenced in a study of CD8+ T cells in alopecia areata. The sample holds a few counts of this clone. Gene names and germline match the mouse. Read sequence stops 4 residues before the CDR3 end, and the germline J gene provides the missing end. V lost 2 bases to trimming and J lost 4 bases, with 12 bases between them. The germline V gene has CDR1 NSHNY and CDR2 SYGAGN. The CDR3 runs 14 residues. Following extraction, RNA underwent reverse transcription to cDNA, which served as the sequencing template. TCRdb's copy holds only in-frame clones and misses some; the assay was immunoSEQ multiplex PCR. Listed for the sample are 290,000 or so clones, none seen a single time. Using CD4, CD8alpha, NKG2D, NKG2ACE and other markers, pooled cutaneous lymph node cells were sorted.

The material sequenced was CD4+ T cells sorted from a lymph node. V gene TRBV13-1 combines with J gene TRBJ1-1; D possibly corresponds to TRBD1 (6 bases). The source is a C3H/HeJ mouse with alopecia areata. The strain's MHC: H2-k. The part of the CDR3 DNA that was read is TGTGCCAGCAGTGAGAACAGGGCTGCCACA. Translation: CASSENRAAT. The entire CDR3 is CASSENRAATEVFF.